The rows below give T cell receptor beta chains drawn from one sample of a study of blood T cell repertoires in COVID-19. Clones were read by immunoSEQ multiplex PCR, and TCRdb kept only the in-frame ones, dropping some. Of tens of thousands of clones in the sample, roughly 90% were seen once. The sequencing sample was made of peripheral blood. The receptors were gathered from a human donor in a cohort sampled during active COVID-19. The CDR3 runs from the conserved cysteine through the conserved F or W. D genes are given only for firm matches. A row's size may be missing; if present it is once, few, many or a size class.

j_call v_call clone_size d_call cdr3_aa cdr3_nt
TRBJ1-1 TRBV6-5 - - CASRRTGTEAFF TGTGCCAGCAGGCGAACAGGGACTGAAGCTTTCTTT
TRBJ1-1 TRBV2 - TRBD1 CASRVGTDPNTEAFF TGTGCCAGCAGGGTCGGGACAGACCCGAACACTGAAGCTTTCTTT
TRBJ1-6 TRBV6-5 - TRBD1 CASSYSGQGNSPLHF TGTGCCAGCAGTTATTCGGGACAGGGTAATTCACCCCTCCACTTT
TRBJ1-1 TRBV5-1 - TRBD1 CASSFLGQGNTEAFF TGCGCCAGCAGCTTCTTAGGACAGGGGAACACTGAAGCTTTCTTT
TRBJ2-7 TRBV19 - TRBD2 CASRYSGRPSYEQYF TGTGCCAGTCGATATAGCGGGAGGCCCTCCTACGAGCAGTACTTC
TRBJ1-2 TRBV23-1 - - CAGFQGGYTF TGCGCCGGGTTCCAGGGTGGCTACACCTTC
TRBJ2-7 TRBV18 - TRBD1 CASSAGTGSSYEQYF TGTGCCAGCTCAGCCGGGACAGGCTCCTCCTACGAGCAGTACTTC
TRBJ1-1 TRBV4-3 - TRBD1 CASSEQGGTEAFF TGCGCCAGCAGCGAACAGGGGGGGACTGAAGCTTTCTTT
TRBJ1-5 TRBV24-1 - - CATSSEAGQPQHF TGTGCCACGTCATCGGAAGCCGGGCAGCCCCAGCATTTT
TRBJ2-1 TRBV19 - TRBD2 CASSIGLRGSSYNEQFF TGTGCCAGTAGTATCGGATTGCGGGGGAGCTCCTACAATGAGCAGTTCTTC
TRBJ2-5 TRBV3-1/TRBV3-2 few - CASSQYAETQYF TGTGCCAGCAGCCAATATGCGGAGACCCAGTACTTC
TRBJ2-1 TRBV14 - TRBD2 CASSQVAGGAYNEQFF TGTGCCAGCAGCCAAGTAGCTGGGGGGGCCTACAATGAGCAGTTCTTC
TRBJ1-2 TRBV10-3 - - CAISEGTVYGYTF TGTGCCATCAGTGAGGGGACTGTCTATGGCTACACCTTC
TRBJ2-1 TRBV12-3/TRBV12-4 once - CASSPLYNEQFF TGTGCCAGCAGCCCCCTCTACAATGAGCAGTTCTTC
TRBJ2-1 TRBV24-1 - TRBD1 CATSDSGPRGNEQFF TGTGCCACCAGTGATTCCGGCCCCAGGGGGAATGAGCAGTTCTTC
TRBJ2-3 TRBV11-2 - TRBD1 CASMSGTQGTDTQYF TGTGCCAGCATGTCCGGGACACAGGGGACAGATACGCAGTATTTT
TRBJ2-3 TRBV29-1 once - CSVEERGTDTQYF TGCAGCGTTGAAGAACGGGGCACAGATACGCAGTATTTT
TRBJ1-1 TRBV25-1 - - CASKTGNTEAFF TGTGCCAGCAAAACAGGGAACACTGAAGCTTTCTTT
TRBJ1-2 TRBV7-9 - TRBD1 CASSWTGGGGYTF TGTGCCAGCAGCTGGACAGGGGGCGGTGGCTACACCTTC
TRBJ2-3 TRBV5-5 - TRBD2 CASSLTGTSGVSTDTQYF TGTGCCAGCAGCTTGACGGGGACTAGCGGGGTTAGCACAGATACGCAGTATTTT
TRBJ1-5 TRBV2 - - CASSDSVQPQHF TGTGCCAGCAGTGACAGTGTCCAGCCCCAGCATTTT
TRBJ2-5 TRBV2 once - CASNGIARETQYF TGTGCCAGCAATGGAATAGCAAGGGAGACCCAGTACTTC
TRBJ2-1 TRBV5-5 - - CASSRSPGASYNEQFF TGTGCCAGCAGCCGGTCCCCAGGGGCCTCCTACAATGAGCAGTTCTTC
TRBJ1-1 TRBV30 once - CAWDLGLEAFF TGTGCCTGGGACTTGGGGCTTGAAGCTTTCTTT
TRBJ2-7 TRBV28 - - CASSFESTGYEQYF TGTGCCAGCAGTTTTGAATCAACGGGGTACGAGCAGTACTTC
TRBJ2-7 TRBV5-1 once TRBD2 CASSLVESSGAYEQYF TGCGCCAGCAGCTTGGTTGAGTCTAGCGGAGCCTACGAGCAGTACTTC
TRBJ1-2 TRBV4-1 few - CASSPGYGYTF TGCGCCAGCAGCCCAGGGTATGGCTACACCTTC